The rows below give T cell receptor beta chains drawn from one sample of a study of T cell repertoires in cytomegalovirus infection. For these TCRs, the target antigens are not known. MiXCR, run by TCRdb on the reads, gives a single entry per CDR3 protein. The table records roughly 800,000 distinct CDR3 sequences, under 35% of them present only once. The material sequenced was cultured CD8+ T cells from PBMCs, taken from culture after CMV antigen stimulation. The receptors come from a human donor in good health (CMV status not recorded). Some clones in this sample may be carry-over from other donors' samples. CDR3s leave out the opening cysteine and the closing phenylalanine or tryptophan. A D gene is named only where the DNA matches it firmly.

D | J | V | CDR3
NA | TRBJ1-1 | TRBV29-1 | SVPTRTEAF
NA | TRBJ2-3 | TRBV7-9 | ASSSARSSTDTQY
NA | TRBJ1-1 | TRBV6-2/TRBV6-3 | ASSSRGLVSTEAF
NA | TRBJ1-2 | TRBV6-5 | ASSYGQYYGYT
NA | TRBJ2-3 | TRBV6-6 | ASWPGWGTDTQY
TRBD2 | TRBJ2-5 | TRBV7-6 | ASSTGLAGDETQY
NA | TRBJ2-3 | TRBV18 | ASSPLDAPTTDTQY
TRBD2 | TRBJ2-2 | TRBV7-9 | ASSSGTSRPGELF
NA | TRBJ2-2 | TRBV27 | ASSFHNRAFLFVELF
TRBD1 | TRBJ1-6 | TRBV4-3 | ASSQVPGQWNSPLH
NA | TRBJ1-1 | TRBV19 | ASSVQDEAF
NA | TRBJ2-7 | TRBV6-5 | ASGGGNEQY
NA | TRBJ1-6 | TRBV7-6 | ASSFGAVRGIPISPLH
TRBD1 | TRBJ2-7 | TRBV15 | ATSRVGQTYEQY
NA | TRBJ2-1 | TRBV18 | ASSPQGVPVNEQF
NA | TRBJ2-3 | TRBV4-1 | ASSQPFSDTQY
TRBD1 | TRBJ1-4 | TRBV2 | ASSEPGQGF
TRBD1 | TRBJ1-1 | TRBV7-6 | ASRGGMNTEAF
NA | TRBJ2-3 | TRBV12-3/TRBV12-4 | ASSLGQEGGVSTDTQY
NA | TRBJ1-2 | TRBV5-6 | ASSLGAGRVVGYT
NA | TRBJ2-1 | TRBV15 | ATSEVGGNEQF
NA | TRBJ1-2 | TRBV6-2/TRBV6-3 | ASSYIRGSNYGYT
TRBD1 | TRBJ1-2 | TRBV7-4 | ASSFYTGEKNYGYT
NA | TRBJ2-1 | TRBV5-6 | ASSPQSNEQF
TRBD1 | TRBJ2-2 | TRBV6-1 | ASSEGTGWFDTGELF
NA | TRBJ1-6 | TRBV27 | ASSYRAVSDNSPLH
NA | TRBJ1-2 | TRBV25-1 | ASSERRDNYGYT
NA | TRBJ1-1 | TRBV6-2/TRBV6-3 | ASSSGQMGSTEAF
TRBD2 | TRBJ2-5 | TRBV28 | ASSPPGTSGYQETQY
NA | TRBJ2-2 | TRBV4-3 | ASSTQGPGELF
NA | TRBJ2-2 | TRBV27 | ASSLGGRGNTGELF
NA | TRBJ2-2 | TRBV19 | ASSIDWPGWETGELF
NA | TRBJ1-5 | TRBV28 | ASSLTENNQPQH
TRBD1 | TRBJ1-1 | TRBV4-1 | ASSQEGQGIPYTEAF
NA | TRBJ2-7 | TRBV2 | ASSGSTRGEQY
NA | TRBJ2-1 | TRBV7-4 | ASSVVLGEQF
NA | TRBJ2-5 | TRBV6-2/TRBV6-3 | ASSFRPGTAETQY
NA | TRBJ2-2 | TRBV6-8 | ASSYSRRGGGELF
NA | TRBJ2-7 | TRBV20-1 | SVPVAYEQY
TRBD1 | TRBJ1-1 | TRBV27 | ASSPAGTGAKAF
TRBD1 | TRBJ1-2 | TRBV12-5 | ASGLPMTGEGYGYT
TRBD1 | TRBJ1-1 | TRBV28 | ASRSLGQMNTEAF
NA | TRBJ2-1 | TRBV12-3/TRBV12-4 | ASSPSTPTSYNEQF
TRBD1 | TRBJ2-1 | TRBV7-9 | ASSRQGIDEQF